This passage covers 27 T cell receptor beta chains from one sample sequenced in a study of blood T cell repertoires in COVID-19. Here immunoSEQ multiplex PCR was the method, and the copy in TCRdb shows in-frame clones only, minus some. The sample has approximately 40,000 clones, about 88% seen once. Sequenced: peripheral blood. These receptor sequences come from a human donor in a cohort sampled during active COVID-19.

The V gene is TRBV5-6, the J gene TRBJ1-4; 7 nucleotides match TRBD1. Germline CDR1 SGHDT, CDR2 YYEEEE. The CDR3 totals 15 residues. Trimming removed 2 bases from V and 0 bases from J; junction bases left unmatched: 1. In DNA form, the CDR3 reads TGTGCCAGCAGCTTTCAGGGGGCAACTAATGAAAAACTGTTTTTT. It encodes CASSFQGATNEKLFF. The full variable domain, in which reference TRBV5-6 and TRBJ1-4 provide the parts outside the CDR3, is DAGVTQSPTHLIKTRGQQVTLRCSPKSGHDTVSWYQQALGQGPQFIFQYYEEEERQRGNFPDRFSGHQFPNYSSELNVNALLLGDSALYLCASSFQGATNEKLFFGSGTQLSVL.

The CDR3 bases are TGTGCCAGCGGCTGGACTTACTACGAGCAGTACTTC. This gives the protein CASGWTYYEQYF. J is TRBJ2-7 and V is TRBV27, with a weak D call TRBD2 (5 bases). Trimming removed 8 bases from V and 3 bases from J, with 11 bases in between. Germline V gives CDR1 MNHEY, CDR2 SMNVEV (reference sequence). The CDR3 runs to 12 residues.

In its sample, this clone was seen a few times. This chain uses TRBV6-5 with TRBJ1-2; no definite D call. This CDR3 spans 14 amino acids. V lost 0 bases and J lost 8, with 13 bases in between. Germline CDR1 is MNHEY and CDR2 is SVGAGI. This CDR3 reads CASSYSSGAGGYTF. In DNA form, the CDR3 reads TGTGCCAGCAGTTACTCCTCAGGCGCAGGCGGCTACACCTTC.

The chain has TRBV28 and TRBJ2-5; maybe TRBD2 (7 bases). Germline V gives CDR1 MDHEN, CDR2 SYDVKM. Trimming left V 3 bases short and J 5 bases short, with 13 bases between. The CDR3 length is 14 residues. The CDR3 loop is CASSLGGGWETQYF. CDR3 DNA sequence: TGTGCCAGCAGTTTGGGCGGGGGCTGGGAGACCCAGTACTTC.

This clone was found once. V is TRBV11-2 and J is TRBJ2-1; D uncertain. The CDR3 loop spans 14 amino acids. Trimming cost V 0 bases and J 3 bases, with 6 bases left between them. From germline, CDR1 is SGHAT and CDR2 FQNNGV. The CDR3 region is CASSLEIYYNEQFF. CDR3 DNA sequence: TGTGCCAGCAGCTTAGAGATCTACTACAATGAGCAGTTCTTC.

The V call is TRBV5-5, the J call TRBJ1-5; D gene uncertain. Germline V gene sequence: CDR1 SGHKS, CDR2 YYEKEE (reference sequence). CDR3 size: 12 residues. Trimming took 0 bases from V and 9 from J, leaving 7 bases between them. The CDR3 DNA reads TGTGCCAGCAGCTTGGAGCGGGGGCCCCAGCATTTT. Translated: CASSLERGPQHF.

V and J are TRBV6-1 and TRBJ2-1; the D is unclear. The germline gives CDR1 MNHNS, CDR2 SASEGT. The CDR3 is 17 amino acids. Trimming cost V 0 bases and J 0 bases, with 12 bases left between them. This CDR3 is CASSEASHLSSYNEQFF. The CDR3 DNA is TGTGCCAGCAGTGAAGCCTCCCATCTTAGCTCCTACAATGAGCAGTTCTTC.

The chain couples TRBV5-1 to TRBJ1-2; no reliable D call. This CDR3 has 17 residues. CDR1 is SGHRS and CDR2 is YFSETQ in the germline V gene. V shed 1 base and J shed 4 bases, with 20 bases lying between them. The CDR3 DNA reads TGCGCCAGCAGCTTGACCCCACGCACCGAGCGAATCTATGGCTACACCTTC. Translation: CASSLTPRTERIYGYTF. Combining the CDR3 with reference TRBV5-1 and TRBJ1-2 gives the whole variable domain KAGVTQTPRYLIKTRGQQVTLSCSPISGHRSVSWYQQTPGQGLQFLFEYFSETQRNKGNFPGRFSGRQFSNSRSEMNVSTLELGDSALYLCASSLTPRTERIYGYTFGSGTRLTVV.

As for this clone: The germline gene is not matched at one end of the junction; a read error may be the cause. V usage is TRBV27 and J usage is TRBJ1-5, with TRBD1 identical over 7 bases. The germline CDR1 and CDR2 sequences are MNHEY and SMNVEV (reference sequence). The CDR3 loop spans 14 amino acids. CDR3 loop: CASSDRASNRPQHF. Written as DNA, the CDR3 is TGTGCCAGCAGCGACAGGGCCTCCAATCGGCCCCAGCATTTT.

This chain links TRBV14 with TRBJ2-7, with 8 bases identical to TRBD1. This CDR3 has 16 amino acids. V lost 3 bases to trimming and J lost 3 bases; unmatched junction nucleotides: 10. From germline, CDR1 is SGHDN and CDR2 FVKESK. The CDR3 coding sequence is TGTGCCAGCAGCCAGTCACCGGGACAGGATCTCTACGAGCAGTACTTC. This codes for CASSQSPGQDLYEQYF.

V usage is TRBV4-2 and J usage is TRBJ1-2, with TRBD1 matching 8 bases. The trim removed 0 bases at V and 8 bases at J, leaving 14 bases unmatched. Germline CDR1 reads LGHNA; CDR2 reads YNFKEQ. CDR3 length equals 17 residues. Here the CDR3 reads CASSQDGLLTGVEGYTF. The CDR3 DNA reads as TGTGCCAGCAGCCAAGATGGTTTATTGACAGGGGTAGAGGGCTACACCTTC.

The CDR3 reads CASRGAGEYAGYTF. Here the CDR3 DNA reads TGTGCCAGTAGGGGGGCAGGGGAGTATGCTGGCTACACCTTC. The chain links TRBV19 to TRBJ1-2, with D maybe TRBD1 (6 bases). The V and J ends lost 6 bases and 7 bases respectively, with 18 bases between them. Germline V gene lookup returns CDR1 LNHDA and CDR2 SQIVND (reference sequence). The CDR3 extends over 14 amino acids.

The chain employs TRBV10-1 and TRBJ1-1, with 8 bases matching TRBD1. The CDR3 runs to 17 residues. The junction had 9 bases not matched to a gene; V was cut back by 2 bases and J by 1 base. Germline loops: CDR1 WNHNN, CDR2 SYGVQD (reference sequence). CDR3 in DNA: TGCGCCAGCAGTGAGACACGACAGGGGAGTTGGAACACTGAAGCTTTCTTT. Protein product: CASSETRQGSWNTEAFF.

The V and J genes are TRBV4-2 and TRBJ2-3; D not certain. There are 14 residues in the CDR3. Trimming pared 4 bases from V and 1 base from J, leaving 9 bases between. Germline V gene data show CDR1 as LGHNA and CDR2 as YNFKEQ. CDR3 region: CASSRDRGTDTQYF. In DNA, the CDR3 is TGTGCCAGCAGCCGAGACCGCGGCACAGATACGCAGTATTTT.

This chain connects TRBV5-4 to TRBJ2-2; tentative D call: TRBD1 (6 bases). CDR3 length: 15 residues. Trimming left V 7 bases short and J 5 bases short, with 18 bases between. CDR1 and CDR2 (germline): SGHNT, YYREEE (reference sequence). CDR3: CASGLGAGLTGELFF. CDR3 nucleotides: TGTGCCAGCGGCCTGGGGGCAGGGCTGACCGGGGAGCTGTTTTTT.

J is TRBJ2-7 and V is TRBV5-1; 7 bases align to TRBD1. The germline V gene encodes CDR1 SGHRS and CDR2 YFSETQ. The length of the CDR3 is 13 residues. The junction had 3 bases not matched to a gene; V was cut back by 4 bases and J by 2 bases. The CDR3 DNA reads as TGCGCCAGCAGCCGGGACAGTACCTACGAGCAGTACTTC. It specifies CASSRDSTYEQYF. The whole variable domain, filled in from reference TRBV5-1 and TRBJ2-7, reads KAGVTQTPRYLIKTRGQQVTLSCSPISGHRSVSWYQQTPGQGLQFLFEYFSETQRNKGNFPGRFSGRQFSNSRSEMNVSTLELGDSALYLCASSRDSTYEQYFGPGTRLTVT.

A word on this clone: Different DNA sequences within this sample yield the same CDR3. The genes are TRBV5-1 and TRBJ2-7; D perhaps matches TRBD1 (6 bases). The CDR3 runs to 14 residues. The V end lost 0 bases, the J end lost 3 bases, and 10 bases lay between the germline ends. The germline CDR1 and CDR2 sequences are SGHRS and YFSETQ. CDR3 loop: CASSLGQGSYEQYF. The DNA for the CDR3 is TGCGCCAGCAGCTTGGGTCAGGGGAGCTACGAGCAGTACTTC. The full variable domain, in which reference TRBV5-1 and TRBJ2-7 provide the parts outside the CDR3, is KAGVTQTPRYLIKTRGQQVTLSCSPISGHRSVSWYQQTPGQGLQFLFEYFSETQRNKGNFPGRFSGRQFSNSRSEMNVSTLELGDSALYLCASSLGQGSYEQYFGPGTRLTVT.

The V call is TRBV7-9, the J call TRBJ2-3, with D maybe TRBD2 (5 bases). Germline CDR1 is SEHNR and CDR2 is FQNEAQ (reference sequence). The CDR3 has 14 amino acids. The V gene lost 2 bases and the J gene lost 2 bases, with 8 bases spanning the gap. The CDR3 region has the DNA TGTGCCAGCAGCTTAACGGGGATCACAGATACGCAGTATTTT. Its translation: CASSLTGITDTQYF. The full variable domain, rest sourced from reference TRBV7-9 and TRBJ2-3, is DTGVSQNPRHKITKRGQNVTFRCDPISEHNRLYWYRQTLGQGPEFLTYFQNEAQLEKSRLLSDRFSAERPKGSFSTLEIQRTEQGDSAMYLCASSLTGITDTQYFGPGTRLTVL.

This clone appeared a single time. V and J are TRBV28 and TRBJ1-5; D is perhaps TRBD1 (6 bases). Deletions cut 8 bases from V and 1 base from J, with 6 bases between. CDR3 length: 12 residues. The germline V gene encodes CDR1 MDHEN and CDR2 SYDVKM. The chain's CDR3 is CASGGSNQPQHF. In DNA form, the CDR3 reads TGTGCCAGCGGGGGCAGCAATCAGCCCCAGCATTTT.

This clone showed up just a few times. For the CDR3, the DNA is TGTGCCAGCAGCTTAGAGGCTAGCGGGTTCTACGAGCAGTACTTC. Translated: CASSLEASGFYEQYF. The chain recombines TRBV11-2 with TRBJ2-7; 8 bases line up with TRBD2. The junction had 4 bases not matched to a gene; V was cut back by 0 bases and J by 3 bases. The CDR3 spans 15 residues. Per the germline V gene, CDR1 is SGHAT and CDR2 is FQNNGV.

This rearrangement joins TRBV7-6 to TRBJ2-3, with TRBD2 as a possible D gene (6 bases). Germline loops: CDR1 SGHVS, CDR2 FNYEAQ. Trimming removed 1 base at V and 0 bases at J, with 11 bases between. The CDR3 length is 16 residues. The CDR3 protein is CASSLDAGTSTDTQYF. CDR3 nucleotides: TGTGCCAGCAGCTTAGACGCCGGGACTAGCACAGATACGCAGTATTTT.

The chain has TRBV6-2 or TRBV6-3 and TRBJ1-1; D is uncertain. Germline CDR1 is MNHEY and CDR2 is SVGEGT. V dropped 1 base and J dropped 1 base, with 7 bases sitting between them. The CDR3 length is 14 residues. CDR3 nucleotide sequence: TGTGCCAGCAGTTACTTGAGTGAGAACACTGAAGCTTTCTTT. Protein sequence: CASSYLSENTEAFF.

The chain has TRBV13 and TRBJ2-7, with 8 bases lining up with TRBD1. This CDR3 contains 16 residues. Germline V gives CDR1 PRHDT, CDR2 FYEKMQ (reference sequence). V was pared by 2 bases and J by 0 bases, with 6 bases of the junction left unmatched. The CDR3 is CASSLRAGGHSYEQYF. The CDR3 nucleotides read TGTGCCAGCAGCTTAAGGGCAGGGGGCCACTCCTACGAGCAGTACTTC. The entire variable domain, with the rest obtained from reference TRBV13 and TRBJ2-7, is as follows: AAGVIQSPRHLIKEKRETATLKCYPIPRHDTVYWYQQGPGQDPQFLISFYEKMQSDKGSIPDRFSAQQFSDYHSELNMSSLELGDSALYFCASSLRAGGHSYEQYFGPGTRLTVT.

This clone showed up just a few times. The CDR3 region has the DNA TGCGCCAGCAGCCCAGGGGGCTCAGGCTATGGCTACACCTTC. This gives the protein CASSPGGSGYGYTF. The gene calls are TRBV5-1 and TRBJ1-2; 8 positions agree with TRBD1. CDR3 size: 14 residues. The ends lost 4 bases at V and 4 bases at J; junction bases unmatched: 6. Germline V gene lookup returns CDR1 SGHRS and CDR2 YFSETQ. Full variable domain (rest looked up from reference TRBV5-1 and TRBJ1-2): KAGVTQTPRYLIKTRGQQVTLSCSPISGHRSVSWYQQTPGQGLQFLFEYFSETQRNKGNFPGRFSGRQFSNSRSEMNVSTLELGDSALYLCASSPGGSGYGYTFGSGTRLTVV.

This CDR3 reads CASSYIRQGKEYSNQPQHF. The CDR3 region has the DNA TGTGCCAGCAGCTACATACGACAGGGAAAGGAGTATAGCAATCAGCCCCAGCATTTT. The rearrangement links TRBV11-3 to TRBJ1-5; 7 positions match TRBD1. CDR1 and CDR2 (germline): SGHNT, YENEEA. The V gene end was trimmed by 4 bases and the J gene end by 0 bases; junction bases not matched to a gene: 15. The CDR3 runs 19 residues.

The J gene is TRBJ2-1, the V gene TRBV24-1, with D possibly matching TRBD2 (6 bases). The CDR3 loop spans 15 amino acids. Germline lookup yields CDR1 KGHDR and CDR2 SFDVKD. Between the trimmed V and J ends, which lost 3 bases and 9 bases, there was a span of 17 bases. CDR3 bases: TGTGCCACCAGTGATGCAGGAAGGGTGGGGGGTGAGCAGTTCTTC. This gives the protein CATSDAGRVGGEQFF.

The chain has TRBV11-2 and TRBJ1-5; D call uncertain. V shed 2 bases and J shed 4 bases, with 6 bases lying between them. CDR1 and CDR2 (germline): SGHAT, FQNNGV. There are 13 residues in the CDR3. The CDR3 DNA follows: TGTGCCAGCAGCTTATCGGTGAATCAGCCCCAGCATTTT. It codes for CASSLSVNQPQHF.